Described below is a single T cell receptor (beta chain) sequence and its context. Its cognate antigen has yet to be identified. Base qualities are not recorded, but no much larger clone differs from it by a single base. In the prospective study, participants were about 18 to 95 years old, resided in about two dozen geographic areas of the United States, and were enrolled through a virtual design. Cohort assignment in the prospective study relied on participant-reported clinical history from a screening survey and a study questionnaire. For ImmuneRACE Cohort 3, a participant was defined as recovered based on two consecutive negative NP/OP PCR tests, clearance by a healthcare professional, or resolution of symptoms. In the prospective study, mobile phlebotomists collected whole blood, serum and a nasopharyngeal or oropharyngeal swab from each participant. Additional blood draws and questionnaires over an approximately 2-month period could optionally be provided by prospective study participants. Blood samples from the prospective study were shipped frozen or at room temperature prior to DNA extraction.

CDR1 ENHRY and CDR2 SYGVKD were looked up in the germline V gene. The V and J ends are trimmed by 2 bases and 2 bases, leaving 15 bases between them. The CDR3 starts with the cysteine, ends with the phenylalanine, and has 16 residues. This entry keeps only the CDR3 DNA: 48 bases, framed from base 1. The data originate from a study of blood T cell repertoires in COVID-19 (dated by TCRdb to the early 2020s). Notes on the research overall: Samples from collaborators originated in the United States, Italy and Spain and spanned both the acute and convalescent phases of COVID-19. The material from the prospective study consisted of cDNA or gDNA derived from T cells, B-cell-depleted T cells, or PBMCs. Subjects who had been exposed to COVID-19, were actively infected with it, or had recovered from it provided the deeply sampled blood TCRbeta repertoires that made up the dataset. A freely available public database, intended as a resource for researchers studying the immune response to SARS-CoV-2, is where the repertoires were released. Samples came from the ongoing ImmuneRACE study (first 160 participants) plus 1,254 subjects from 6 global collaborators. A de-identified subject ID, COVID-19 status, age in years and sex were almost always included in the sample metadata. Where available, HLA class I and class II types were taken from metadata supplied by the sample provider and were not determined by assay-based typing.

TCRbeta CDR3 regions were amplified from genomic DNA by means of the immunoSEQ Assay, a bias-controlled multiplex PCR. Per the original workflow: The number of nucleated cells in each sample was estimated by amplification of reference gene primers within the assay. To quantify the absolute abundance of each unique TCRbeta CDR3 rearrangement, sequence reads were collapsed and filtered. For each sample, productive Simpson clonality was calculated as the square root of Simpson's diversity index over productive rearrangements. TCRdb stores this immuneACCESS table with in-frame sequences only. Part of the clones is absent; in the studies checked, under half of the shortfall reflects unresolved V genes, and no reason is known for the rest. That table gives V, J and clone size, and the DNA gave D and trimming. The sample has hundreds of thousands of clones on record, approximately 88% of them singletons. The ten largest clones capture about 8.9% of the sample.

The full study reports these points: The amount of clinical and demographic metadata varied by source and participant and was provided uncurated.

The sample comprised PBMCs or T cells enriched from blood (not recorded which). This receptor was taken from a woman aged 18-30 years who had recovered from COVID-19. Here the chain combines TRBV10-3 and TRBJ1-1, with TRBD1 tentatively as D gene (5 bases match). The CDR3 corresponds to CAISEMRGGVNTEAFF. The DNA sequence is TGTGCCATCAGTGAGATGAGGGGAGGGGTTAACACTGAAGCTTTCTTT.